This entry lists 23 T cell receptor beta chains sequenced from one sample in a study of blood T cell repertoires in COVID-19. The repertoire was sequenced with immunoSEQ multiplex PCR; TCRdb's copy has only in-frame clones and lacks some. This table has about 200,000 clones, about 78% appearing once. Sequenced sample: peripheral blood. The receptors originated from a woman in her seventies with acute or convalescent COVID-19.

The V call is TRBV6-5, the J call TRBJ1-3; 9 positions match TRBD1. The CDR3 has 14 amino acids. Trimming removed 5 bases from V and 5 bases from J; junction bases left unmatched: 4. Germline V gene data show CDR1 as MNHEY and CDR2 as SVGAGI. The CDR3 is CASSTGQGRNTIYF. The CDR3 DNA sequence: TGTGCCAGCAGTACAGGACAGGGGAGAAACACCATATATTTT.

V gene TRBV5-6 combines with J gene TRBJ1-1, with D perhaps matching TRBD1 (6 bases). Germline CDR1 SGHDT, CDR2 YYEEEE. V was pared by 2 bases and J by 6 bases, with 11 bases between. The CDR3 is 13 residues long. The CDR3 DNA is TGTGCCAGCAGCTTACAGGGATGGGCTGAAGCTTTCTTT. Amino acids: CASSLQGWAEAFF. Full variable domain (missing parts from reference TRBV5-6 and TRBJ1-1): DAGVTQSPTHLIKTRGQQVTLRCSPKSGHDTVSWYQQALGQGPQFIFQYYEEEERQRGNFPDRFSGHQFPNYSSELNVNALLLGDSALYLCASSLQGWAEAFFGQGTRLTVV.

This chain links TRBV30 with TRBJ1-1, with D tentatively TRBD1 (5 bases). Trimming shortened V by 3 bases and J by 1 base, and 24 bases separated the two germline ends. Germline V gene data show CDR1 as GTSNPN and CDR2 as SVGIG (reference sequence). The CDR3 sequence is 18 residues long. The CDR3 DNA reads TGTGCCTGGAGGACTCCGGGACTGACAACCCCCCCGAACACTGAAGCTTTCTTT. It codes for CAWRTPGLTTPPNTEAFF.

The chain is built from TRBV19 and TRBJ2-7; D might be TRBD1 (5 bases). V was shortened by 2 bases and J by 3 bases, with 14 bases between the two germline ends. Germline assignment: CDR1 LNHDA and CDR2 SQIVND (reference sequence). The CDR3 has 15 amino acids. The CDR3 loop reads CASSINLGRGYEQYF. In DNA, the CDR3 is TGTGCCAGTAGTATAAATCTAGGTAGGGGCTACGAGCAGTACTTC.

The rearrangement links TRBV9 to TRBJ2-3; no firm D call. The V gene lost 3 bases and the J gene lost 2 bases, with 4 bases spanning the gap. Germline V gives CDR1 SGDLS, CDR2 YYNGEE. This CDR3 comprises 12 residues. CDR3 in amino acids: CASSANTDTQYF. The CDR3, as DNA: TGTGCCAGCAGCGCCAACACAGATACGCAGTATTTT.

This rearrangement joins TRBV5-1 to TRBJ2-3, with D maybe TRBD1 (8 bases). Trimming shortened V by 6 bases and J by 4 bases, and 15 bases separated the two germline ends. CDR3 length equals 14 residues. The germline V gene encodes CDR1 SGHRS and CDR2 YFSETQ. CDR3 coding DNA: TGCGCCAGCATGAGGACAGGGAGGGCAGATACGCAGTATTTT. Residues: CASMRTGRADTQYF.

This chain uses TRBV18 with TRBJ1-4; no firm D call. Germline loops: CDR1 KGHSH, CDR2 LQKENI. This CDR3 contains 15 residues. V lost 2 bases, J lost 0 bases, and 7 bases lay in between. The CDR3 is CASSPGAATNEKLFF. In nucleotides, the CDR3 is TGTGCCAGCTCACCAGGAGCCGCAACTAATGAAAAACTGTTTTTT.

The chain recombines TRBV2 with TRBJ2-7; 8 nucleotides line up with TRBD1. Germline CDR1 and CDR2: SNHLY and FYNNEI. The CDR3 runs 13 residues. V gave up 4 bases and J gave up 9 bases; unmatched junction bases: 8. The CDR3, as DNA: TGTGCCAGCAGTGTCGAGGACAGGGAGGTGCAGTACTTC. Its protein product is CASSVEDREVQYF.

The chain recombines TRBV27 with TRBJ2-5, with 10 bases fitting TRBD2. V shed 0 bases, J shed 5 bases, and the junction held 3 bases outside the gene matches. Germline V gene sequence: CDR1 MNHEY, CDR2 SMNVEV (reference sequence). This CDR3 contains 15 residues. The DNA of the CDR3 is TGTGCCAGCAGTTTATCCAGCGGGAGGGGCGAGACCCAGTACTTC. Amino acids: CASSLSSGRGETQYF.

This clone was seen only once. This chain links TRBV6-5 with TRBJ1-1; maybe TRBD1 (6 bases). The germline V gene encodes CDR1 MNHEY and CDR2 SVGAGI. The CDR3 runs to 13 residues. Trimming removed 5 bases from V and 7 bases from J, with 14 bases in between. The CDR3 here is CASSPNRVNEAFF. DNA of the CDR3: TGTGCCAGCAGTCCAAACAGGGTTAATGAAGCTTTCTTT.

The chain is built from TRBV3-1 (or the pseudogene TRBV3-2) and TRBJ1-1, with 10 positions matching TRBD1. The CDR3 has 15 amino acids. CDR1 is LGHDT, CDR2 YNNKEL, per germline (reference sequence). The V segment lost 6 bases and the J segment 1 base; nucleotides outside the gene matches: 5. CDR3 coding DNA: TGTGCCAGCAGGGGCCGGGACAGGGGGAACACTGAAGCTTTCTTT. It is translated as CASRGRDRGNTEAFF.

The genes are TRBV28 and TRBJ1-2, with a possible D match to TRBD1 (6 bases). The CDR3 runs to 13 residues. Germline values: CDR1 MDHEN, CDR2 SYDVKM. Trimming took off 8 bases at V and 1 base at J, with 11 bases between the two ends. Here the CDR3 reads CASQTGGNYGYTF. CDR3 bases: TGTGCCAGCCAGACAGGAGGTAACTATGGCTACACCTTC.

The rearrangement joins TRBV30 to TRBJ1-2; the D is unclear. The germline CDR1 and CDR2 sequences are GTSNPN and SVGIG (reference sequence). The CDR3 loop spans 13 amino acids. Trimming pared 1 base from V and 4 bases from J, leaving 10 bases between. The CDR3 sequence is CAWSGPGSYGYTF. CDR3 nucleotide sequence: TGTGCCTGGAGTGGGCCTGGCAGCTATGGCTACACCTTC.

This sequence joins TRBV6-1 and TRBJ2-1, with 9 bases lining up with TRBD2. CDR3 length: 17 residues. After removal of 1 base from V and 4 bases from J, the junction contained 8 bases not matched to a gene. Germline CDR1 MNHNS, CDR2 SASEGT. The DNA of the CDR3 is TGTGCCAGCAGTGAAGAGAGGTATAGCGGGGGATACAATGAGCAGTTCTTC. Translation gives CASSEERYSGGYNEQFF.

This clone was seen a few times. V and J are TRBV27 and TRBJ1-2, with D possibly being TRBD1 (5 bases). Trimming removed 5 bases at V and 4 bases at J, with 17 bases between. The CDR3 extends over 15 amino acids. Germline-derived CDR1 and CDR2 are MNHEY and SMNVEV (reference sequence). CDR3 coding DNA: TGTGCCAGCAGTCCGTTGGGGACTGAATCCTATGGCTACACCTTC. Translation gives CASSPLGTESYGYTF.

In this sample, this clone turned up a few times. The chain joins TRBV7-3 to TRBJ1-2; 9 bases agree with TRBD1. The CDR3 contains 15 residues. Germline lookup yields CDR1 SGHTA and CDR2 FQGTGA. V was pared by 7 bases and J by 4 bases, with 10 bases of the junction left unmatched. The CDR3 nucleotides are TGTGCCAGCACCCTCATCCCGGGACAGGGCTATGGCTACACCTTC. It is translated as CASTLIPGQGYGYTF.

The chain uses TRBV7-9 and TRBJ1-1, with TRBD1 matching 8 bases. The CDR3 length is 19 residues. CDR1 and CDR2 (germline): SEHNR, FQNEAQ (reference sequence). With 5 bases clipped from V and 1 base from J, the junction kept 18 bases outside the gene matches. The CDR3 sequence is CASSPARTGSVMGNTEAFF. CDR3 coding DNA: TGTGCCAGCAGCCCAGCCCGGACAGGGTCCGTTATGGGGAACACTGAAGCTTTCTTT.

CDR3 sequence: CASSEVYSGRAYF. As DNA, the CDR3 is TGTGCCAGCAGTGAAGTTTATAGCGGGAGGGCTTACTTC. The chain employs TRBV2 and TRBJ2-7; 11 bases match TRBD2. CDR1 is SNHLY and CDR2 is FYNNEI in the germline V gene. This CDR3 contains 13 residues. The junction had 6 bases not matched to a gene; V was cut back by 1 base and J by 13 bases.

The V gene is TRBV4-1, the J gene TRBJ1-5, with a weak D call TRBD1 (5 bases). From germline, CDR1 is MGHRA and CDR2 YSYEKL. This CDR3 has 15 amino acids. V shed 5 bases and J shed 1 base, with 12 bases lying between them. CDR3 amino acids: CASSRVRGSNQPQHF. The CDR3 DNA follows: TGCGCCAGCAGCAGGGTCCGGGGGAGCAATCAGCCCCAGCATTTT.

The chain is built from TRBV6-6 and TRBJ2-7; 7 nucleotides align to TRBD2. Germline trimming cut 7 bases from V and 0 bases from J; bases unmatched to any gene: 9. Germline V CDR1 and CDR2: MNHNY, SVGAGI (reference sequence). The CDR3 is 15 amino acids. The CDR3 DNA reads as TGTGCCAGCACCGGCAGCGGGATCAGCTCCTACGAGCAGTACTTC. Translation gives CASTGSGISSYEQYF.

CDR3 protein: CASSAAGRGRNFVGNEQFF. The CDR3 DNA reads as TGTGCCAGCAGCGCCGCTGGCAGGGGGCGGAATTTTGTGGGCAATGAGCAGTTCTTC. This chain joins TRBV7-3 and TRBJ2-1, with 8 nucleotides matching TRBD1. This CDR3 is 19 amino acids long. V was clipped by 5 bases and J by 6 bases; unmatched bases: 21. Germline V CDR1 and CDR2: SGHTA, FQGTGA.

The chain links TRBV7-6 to TRBJ2-3, with 7 bases matching TRBD2. V lost 5 bases, J lost 2 bases, and 10 bases stayed unmatched. The CDR3 is made up of 16 amino acids. Germline V gene sequence: CDR1 SGHVS, CDR2 FNYEAQ. CDR3 loop: CASSLDLGGNTDTQYF. CDR3 DNA sequence: TGTGCCAGCAGCCTAGATCTGGGGGGGAACACAGATACGCAGTATTTT.

The V and J genes are TRBV28 and TRBJ2-7; 9 positions agree with TRBD1. The CDR3 runs to 16 residues. Germline V gene data show CDR1 as MDHEN and CDR2 as SYDVKM. J was trimmed by 2 bases and V by 3 bases; bases with no gene match: 8. The chain's CDR3 is CASSLTSGTGPYEQYF. DNA for the CDR3: TGTGCCAGCAGTTTGACTTCCGGGACAGGGCCCTACGAGCAGTACTTC.